These T cell receptor beta chains were read from a single sample in a study of post-analysis software for immune sequencing data. In TCRdb, the PCR reads were re-called with MiXCR into one record per CDR3 protein. This sample has about 820,000 distinct CDR3 sequences, with roughly 58% found just once. The specimen sequenced was blood. These receptors came from a girl aged 10-17 years with multiple sclerosis. CDR3s include the opening cysteine and the closing phenylalanine or tryptophan. D genes are given only for firm matches. Only part of the rows carry a size: once, few, many, or a class if the clone is expanded.

clone size: -
D gene: -
J gene: TRBJ2-3
V gene: TRBV20-1
CDR3 DNA: TGCAGTGCTAGAGCCGGGTCCCTATTTCTGGCGGGCACAGATACGCAGTATTTT
CDR3 protein: CSARAGSLFLAGTDTQYF

clone size: -
D gene: -
J gene: TRBJ1-2
V gene: TRBV20-1
CDR3 DNA: TGCAGTGCTATGCGCACAAACTATGGCTACACCTTC
CDR3 protein: CSAMRTNYGYTF

clone size: -
D gene: TRBD2
J gene: TRBJ2-3
V gene: TRBV20-1
CDR3 DNA: TGCAGTGCTAGAGGCGGACTAGCGGGAGGTCCAGATACGCAGTATTTT
CDR3 protein: CSARGGLAGGPDTQYF

clone size: -
D gene: -
J gene: TRBJ2-6
V gene: TRBV14
CDR3 DNA: TGTGCCAGCAGCCAAGGGGCAGGAGCGATGTCTTATGGGGCCAACGTCCTGACTTTC
CDR3 protein: CASSQGAGAMSYGANVLTF

clone size: -
D gene: TRBD2
J gene: TRBJ2-7
V gene: TRBV7-9
CDR3 DNA: TGTGCCAGCAGCTTGCTAGCGGGAGTTCGCGAGCAGTACTTC
CDR3 protein: CASSLLAGVREQYF

clone size: few
D gene: -
J gene: TRBJ2-7
V gene: TRBV7-9
CDR3 DNA: TGTGCCAGCAGCGCTGACCGTGAGCAGTACTTC
CDR3 protein: CASSADREQYF

clone size: -
D gene: -
J gene: TRBJ2-7
V gene: TRBV5-1
CDR3 DNA: TGCGCCAGCAGCTTGGACCCCAAGACCTACGAGCAGTACTTC
CDR3 protein: CASSLDPKTYEQYF

clone size: -
D gene: TRBD2
J gene: TRBJ2-3
V gene: TRBV12-3/TRBV12-4
CDR3 DNA: TGTGCCAGCAGGGGAGTAGCGGGAGCTAGCACAGATACGCAGTATTTT
CDR3 protein: CASRGVAGASTDTQYF

clone size: -
D gene: -
J gene: TRBJ1-4
V gene: TRBV29-1
CDR3 DNA: TGCAGCGCAGGAGTCCCGGGCAGGGGAGAAAAACTGTTTTTT
CDR3 protein: CSAGVPGRGEKLFF

clone size: -
D gene: TRBD2
J gene: TRBJ2-3
V gene: TRBV4-1
CDR3 DNA: TGCGCCAGCAGCCAAGGGACTAGCGGGAAACTTGCCACAGATACGCAGTATTTT
CDR3 protein: CASSQGTSGKLATDTQYF